The 30 T cell receptor beta chains below were found in one sample sequenced in a study of glioma-infiltrating T cells. The iRepertoire nested amplicon-rescue multiplex PCR amplified TCR alpha and beta CDR3s from RNA. One entry per CDR3 protein results from TCRdb running MiXCR on the multiplex PCR reads. The repertoire consists of approximately 100,000 distinct CDR3 sequences, with 25% to 35% occurring once and the leading ten covering 35% to 55%. The sample was glioma tissue, nonneoplastic brain tissue, or PBMCs (not recorded which). Receptors originate from a human donor with low-grade glioma or glioblastoma, undergoing nonglioma brain surgery, or in good health (not recorded which).

Comments on this clonotype: This sequence may be a read error, since a much larger clone differs from it by one base. The chain carries TRBV7-2 and TRBJ2-7, with D tentatively TRBD2 (5 bases). This CDR3 spans 14 amino acids. Germline-derived CDR1 and CDR2 are SGHTA and FQGNSA. CDR3 amino acids: CARSLLPRAYEQYF. For the CDR3, the DNA is TGTGCCAGAAGCTTACTCCCGAGGGCCTACGAGCAGTACTTC.

This clonotype was picked up many times. The chain has TRBV2 and TRBJ2-1, with a weak D call TRBD2 (7 bases). Germline V CDR1 and CDR2: SNHLY, FYNNEI. V shed 4 bases and J shed 6 bases, with 16 bases lying between them. CDR3 length: 15 residues. The CDR3 sequence: CASSVLPGGPNEQFF. Written as DNA, the CDR3 is TGTGCCAGCAGTGTCCTCCCCGGGGGGCCCAATGAGCAGTTCTTC.

In its sample, this clonotype was seen once. With a much larger clone just one base away, this may be a read error. Lacking the conserved final phenylalanine or tryptophan, this CDR3 likely reflects a read error. V is TRBV18 and J is TRBJ1-1; a weak D match, TRBD1 (6 bases). The germline gives CDR1 KGHSH, CDR2 LQKENI. V was pared by 5 bases and J by 1 base, with 11 bases between. This CDR3 is built from 14 residues. CDR3 bases: TGTGCCAGCTCAGTCGGACAGACGAACACTGAAGCTTTCTCT. Translated, it gives CASSVGQTNTEAFS.

V usage is TRBV12-3 or TRBV12-4 and J usage is TRBJ1-5, with 7 bases matching TRBD1. V lost 2 bases, J lost 1 base, and 5 bases stayed unmatched. The CDR3 has 16 residues. The CDR3 loop is CASSLNSGGSNQPQHF. DNA of the CDR3: TGTGCCAGCAGTTTAAATTCAGGGGGAAGCAATCAGCCCCAGCATTTT.

Turning to this clonotype: One end of the junction varies from germline; a read error may be responsible. The V and J genes are TRBV6-1 and TRBJ1-1; D is perhaps TRBD1 (6 bases). CDR1 and CDR2 from the germline V gene are MNHNS and SASEGT. The CDR3 contains 13 residues. The CDR3 nucleotides read TGTGCCAGCAGAAGTCGCGGGGACACTGAAGCCTTCTTT. Translating it yields CASRSRGDTEAFF.

Only a few counts were recorded for this clonotype. The chain links TRBV12-3 or TRBV12-4 to TRBJ1-1, with 7 bases matching TRBD1. The CDR3 contains 14 residues. V lost 6 bases to trimming and J lost 1 base; unmatched junction nucleotides: 5. CDR3 nucleotide sequence: TGTGCCAGCAGCCCGGGGACAGAGAACACTGAAGCTTTCTTT. This encodes CASSPGTENTEAFF.

With respect to this clonotype: Given a much more abundant clone one base away, this may be a read error. The chain combines TRBV6-5 with TRBJ2-1; possibly TRBD1 or TRBD2 for D (5 bases each). V lost 9 bases to trimming and J lost 7 bases, with 25 bases between them. Looked up from germline, CDR1 is MNHEY and CDR2 is SVGAGI. This CDR3 has 16 amino acids. The CDR3 bases are TGTGCCAGATCACCATCCGGGACGGCGACGGGGAATGAGCAGTTCTTC. Residues: CARSPSGTATGNEQFF.

This clonotype has at least ten counts. The V call is TRBV24-1, the J call TRBJ2-3; 7 nucleotides line up with TRBD2. The CDR3 has 18 amino acids. The germline gives CDR1 KGHDR, CDR2 SFDVKD. Trimming removed 4 bases from V and 1 base from J; junction bases left unmatched: 13. Written as DNA, the CDR3 is TGTGCCACCAGTGACCCATCCAGAGCGGGGATGGGCACAGATACGCAGTATTTT. This codes for CATSDPSRAGMGTDTQYF.

With regard to this clonotype: One junction end disagrees with the germline gene, perhaps due to a read error. This chain joins TRBV2 and TRBJ2-2; TRBD1 matches 8 bases. The CDR3 contains 14 residues. Germline CDR1 reads SNHLY; CDR2 reads FYNNEI. In nucleotides, the CDR3 is TGTGCCGGCAGACAGGGGAAGAACACCGGGGAGCTGTTTTTT. As protein: CAGRQGKNTGELFF.

For this clonotype: With a much larger clone just one base away, this may be a read error. CDR3 coding DNA: TGCAGTGCTCAGGGGGCTAGCGGGGGGCGATTATACAATGAGCAGTTCTTC. Translated: CSAQGASGGRLYNEQFF. This chain uses TRBV20-1 with TRBJ2-1, with 11 positions matching TRBD2. Per the germline V gene, CDR1 is DFQATT and CDR2 is SNEGSKA (reference sequence). The CDR3 covers 17 residues. The trim removed 5 bases at V and 4 bases at J, leaving 13 bases unmatched.

This clonotype has a single count. This could be a read error, since a much larger clone is one nucleotide away. The V gene is TRBV24-1, the J gene TRBJ2-1; 8 bases line up with TRBD2. This CDR3 region has 17 residues. V shed 3 bases, J shed 6 bases, and the junction held 12 bases outside the gene matches. From germline, CDR1 is KGHDR and CDR2 SFDVKD. The CDR3 region has the DNA TGTGCCACCAGTGATATGGGGATCCGGGGGGGCCTCAATGAGCAGTTCTTC. Protein: CATSDMGIRGGLNEQFF.

This clonotype was seen ten or more times. The V call is TRBV6-1, the J call TRBJ2-2, with 7 bases aligning to TRBD2. The CDR3 covers 15 residues. Germline V gives CDR1 MNHNS, CDR2 SASEGT. The V segment lost 7 bases and the J segment 3 bases; nucleotides outside the gene matches: 8. CDR3 loop: CASNRRLADTGELFF. DNA for the CDR3: TGTGCCAGCAACCGAAGACTAGCCGACACCGGGGAGCTGTTTTTT.

The J gene is TRBJ1-2, the V gene TRBV6-6, with D unclear. The V end was cut by 2 bases, the J end by 1 base, with 8 bases between. The CDR3 runs to 14 residues. Germline CDR1 is MNHNY and CDR2 is SVGAGI (reference sequence). The CDR3 DNA is TGTGCCAGCAGTTACCAAGGCAATAACTATGGCTACACCTTC. Its translation: CASSYQGNNYGYTF.

This clonotype was detected ten times or more. V is TRBV2 and J is TRBJ1-5; D uncertain. This CDR3 has 12 residues. Trimming cost V 5 bases and J 5 bases, with 7 bases left between them. Germline lookup yields CDR1 SNHLY and CDR2 FYNNEI. Here the CDR3 reads CASSPGYQPQHF. In nucleotides, the CDR3 is TGTGCCAGCAGTCCGGGGTATCAGCCCCAGCATTTT.

This clonotype has at least ten counts. V usage is TRBV19 and J usage is TRBJ1-5; unclear D gene. This CDR3 comprises 11 residues. CDR1 is LNHDA, CDR2 SQIVND, per germline (reference sequence). V was clipped by 6 bases and J by 9 bases, with 9 bases between them. DNA for the CDR3: TGTGCCAGTAGGGCGGGTTGGCCCCAGCATTTT. It yields the protein CASRAGWPQHF.

The rearrangement links TRBV28 to TRBJ1-4; 9 nucleotides agree with TRBD1. V trimming: 5 bases; J trimming: 7 bases; junction bases outside the gene matches: 20. Germline V gene lookup returns CDR1 MDHEN and CDR2 SYDVKM. The CDR3 totals 19 residues. DNA for the CDR3: TGTGCCAGCAGTAAAGCCCACGCCCACGACAGGGGGTTGGGTGAAAAACTGTTTTTT. Protein product: CASSKAHAHDRGLGEKLFF. The variable domain in full, with the rest retrieved from reference TRBV28 and TRBJ1-4, is DVKVTQSSRYLVKRTGEKVFLECVQDMDHENMFWYRQDPGLGLRLIYFSYDVKMKEKGDIPEGYSVSREKKERFSLILESASTNQTSMYLCASSKAHAHDRGLGEKLFFGSGTQLSVL.

The chain recombines TRBV7-2 with TRBJ2-1, with D maybe TRBD2 (7 bases). Trimming cost V 2 bases and J 5 bases, with 16 bases left between them. Germline V CDR1 and CDR2: SGHTA, FQGNSA. This CDR3 contains 16 residues. CDR3 loop: CASSLRGGATHNEQFF. As DNA, the CDR3 is TGTGCCAGCAGCTTACGTGGGGGGGCCACCCACAATGAGCAGTTCTTC.

A note on this clonotype: Being one base from a much bigger clone, this may be a read error. The chain couples TRBV28 to TRBJ2-7; D may be TRBD2 (5 bases). This CDR3 has 13 residues. Germline CDR1 is MDHEN and CDR2 is SYDVKM. Between the trimmed V and J ends, which lost 4 bases and 12 bases, there was a span of 19 bases. The CDR3 sequence: CASSSEGAAGLYF. CDR3 nucleotide sequence: TGTGCCAGCAGTTCAGAGGGAGCTGCTGGGCTGTACTTC.

This rearrangement joins TRBV5-4 to TRBJ1-1, with D perhaps matching TRBD1 (5 bases). The CDR3 covers 13 residues. Germline CDR1 and CDR2: SGHNT and YYREEE (reference sequence). The germline V and J ends were trimmed by 4 bases and 8 bases, with 15 bases remaining between them. CDR3 in DNA: TGTGCCAGCAGCGGCTCACAGGTCAACGAAGCTTTCTTT. This codes for CASSGSQVNEAFF. The full variable domain, rest sourced from reference TRBV5-4 and TRBJ1-1, is ETGVTQSPTHLIKTRGQQVTLRCSSQSGHNTVSWYQQALGQGPQFIFQYYREEENGRGNFPPRFSGLQFPNYSSELNVNALELDDSALYLCASSGSQVNEAFFGQGTRLTVV.

Here the CDR3 DNA reads TGTGCCAGCTCACCACCTTCAAGGGGCACAGATACGCAGTATTTT. It specifies CASSPPSRGTDTQYF. This rearrangement joins TRBV18 to TRBJ2-3; D call uncertain. The CDR3 loop spans 15 amino acids. The germline V gene has CDR1 KGHSH and CDR2 LQKENI. The V end lost 0 bases, the J end lost 1 base, and 8 bases lay between the germline ends.

This clonotype came up a few times. The rearrangement joins TRBV19 to TRBJ2-7; 7 bases are a match to TRBD2. The junction had 4 bases not matched to a gene; V was cut back by 4 bases and J by 4 bases. The CDR3 runs 13 residues. The germline CDR1 and CDR2 sequences are LNHDA and SQIVND (reference sequence). The CDR3 reads CASSRGGNYEQYF. In DNA, the CDR3 is TGTGCCAGTAGTAGGGGAGGGAATTACGAGCAGTACTTC.

This clonotype has ten or more counts. The chain uses TRBV19 and TRBJ1-2, with D maybe TRBD1 (5 bases). The CDR3 consists of 14 residues. V was trimmed by 5 bases and J by 5 bases, leaving 15 bases between them. Germline V gene lookup returns CDR1 LNHDA and CDR2 SQIVND (reference sequence). CDR3 DNA sequence: TGTGCCAGTAGTCCCGTAGCGGGGGAGTATGGCTACACCTTC. Its translation: CASSPVAGEYGYTF.

A word on this clonotype: A single base separates this from a much larger clone, so it may be a read error. This chain connects TRBV20-1 to TRBJ1-2; TRBD1 matches 9 bases. This CDR3 is built from 13 residues. Trimming at V came to 8 bases and at J to 8 bases, leaving 12 bases not matched to a gene. Germline CDR1 reads DFQATT; CDR2 reads SNEGSKA (reference sequence). CDR3 residues: CSPHVTGGGGYTF. The CDR3, as DNA: TGCAGTCCCCACGTAACAGGGGGCGGGGGCTACACCTTC.

The chain couples TRBV7-2 to TRBJ2-3; TRBD2 matches at 10 bases. This CDR3 region has 17 residues. Germline V gene sequence: CDR1 SGHTA, CDR2 FQGNSA. Trimming took 5 bases from V and 0 from J; bases not matched to a gene: 8. The CDR3 protein is CASSLLASGGSTDTQYF. The DNA for the CDR3 is TGTGCCAGCAGCCTACTGGCTAGCGGGGGTAGCACAGATACGCAGTATTTT.

This clonotype has a count of ten or more. This chain links TRBV24-1 with TRBJ2-3, with TRBD2 identical over 13 bases. This CDR3 has 16 amino acids. With 5 bases clipped from V and 0 bases from J, the junction kept 1 base outside the gene matches. Germline V lookup: CDR1 KGHDR, CDR2 SFDVKD. In DNA form, the CDR3 reads TGTGCCACCAGTGGGACTAGCGGGGGAAGCACAGATACGCAGTATTTT. As protein: CATSGTSGGSTDTQYF.

This clonotype was counted at least ten times. The rearrangement joins TRBV3-1 to TRBJ2-3; TRBD2 matches 8 bases. The V gene end was trimmed by 4 bases and the J gene end by 0 bases; junction bases not matched to a gene: 6. Germline V gene sequence: CDR1 LGHDT, CDR2 YNNKEL (reference sequence). There are 16 residues in the CDR3. The CDR3 spells CASSRVLAASTDTQYF. The DNA of the CDR3 is TGTGCCAGCAGCCGAGTACTAGCGGCTAGCACAGATACGCAGTATTTT.

This rearrangement joins TRBV3-1 to TRBJ2-3; D unclear. The germline V gene has CDR1 LGHDT and CDR2 YNNKEL (reference sequence). The CDR3 has 15 amino acids. Trimming removed 0 bases from V and 2 bases from J, with 9 bases in between. The CDR3 DNA reads TGTGCCAGCAGCCAAGATGAGAGTTTCACAGATACGCAGTATTTT. It specifies CASSQDESFTDTQYF.

For this clonotype: The CDR3 end shows no conserved phenylalanine or tryptophan, and so a read error is likely. This chain uses TRBV5-6 with TRBJ2-5; 7 positions match TRBD1. The CDR3 runs to 13 residues. Germline V gene lookup returns CDR1 SGHDT and CDR2 YYEEEE. The V segment lost 4 bases and the J segment 5 bases; nucleotides outside the gene matches: 5. The CDR3 is CASSITGVETQYL. The CDR3 DNA reads TGTGCCAGCAGCATAACAGGGGTTGAGACCCAGTACCTC.

This clonotype was counted ten times or more. This chain uses TRBV29-1 with TRBJ1-2, with D perhaps TRBD1 (5 bases). The ends were cut back, 6 bases at V and 6 bases at J, with 14 bases in the middle. Germline lookup yields CDR1 SQVTM and CDR2 ANQGSEA. The CDR3 is 12 amino acids. The CDR3 reads CSVVGTADGYTF. In DNA form, the CDR3 reads TGCAGCGTCGTAGGGACGGCAGATGGCTACACCTTC.

With regard to this clonotype: A much bigger clone sits one base away, suggesting this may be a read error. The CDR3 spells CASTLLAVALPGELFF. As DNA, the CDR3 is TGTGCCAGCACCCTTCTAGCGGTGGCCCTTCCCGGGGAGCTGTTTTTT. The V gene is TRBV3-1, the J gene TRBJ2-2; the match to TRBD2 covers 7 bases. Germline CDR1 reads LGHDT; CDR2 reads YNNKEL (reference sequence). V was clipped by 7 bases and J by 6 bases; unmatched bases: 14. The CDR3 loop spans 16 amino acids.